This is a list of T cell receptor beta chains from one sample in a study of T cell changes during pregnancy in multiple sclerosis. Libraries were prepared by immunoSEQ multiplex PCR; TCRdb keeps only in-frame clonotypes and omits some of them. This table holds about 64,000 clones, over 85% found once. Sequences were derived from peripheral blood, sampled in the second trimester of pregnancy. The receptor set was obtained from a female donor with multiple sclerosis, enrolled in a pregnancy study. Both conserved end residues are part of each CDR3. Fields, in order: J gene, V gene, clone size, D gene, CDR3 DNA, CDR3 protein. The D gene is left open where the match is weak. Only part of the rows carry a size: once, few, many, or a class if the clone is expanded.

J: TRBJ1-1; V: TRBV6-1; size: once; D: TRBD1; DNA: TGTGCCATCAGTGAGAGACCGGGACAGGAGAACACTGAAGCTTTCTTT; CDR3: CAISERPGQENTEAFF
J: TRBJ2-1; V: TRBV5-1; size: NA; D: TRBD2; DNA: TGCGCCAGCAGCCCGGGAGGCGGGAGCTCCTACAATGAGCAGTTCTTC; CDR3: CASSPGGGSSYNEQFF
J: TRBJ2-1; V: TRBV27; size: NA; D: NA; DNA: TGTGCCAGCAGTGCGCGGATCGATGAGCAGTTCTTC; CDR3: CASSARIDEQFF
J: TRBJ1-2; V: TRBV10-3; size: NA; D: TRBD1; DNA: TGTGCCATCAGTGAACGGGACAGAGACTATGGCTACACCTTC; CDR3: CAISERDRDYGYTF
J: TRBJ2-3; V: TRBV28; size: few; D: TRBD2; DNA: TGTGCCAGCAGTTTAATGGGATCAGCTAGCGGGAAAACAGCAGATACGCAGTATTTT; CDR3: CASSLMGSASGKTADTQYF
J: TRBJ1-1; V: TRBV19; size: few; D: NA; DNA: TGTGCCAGTAGTATAGTATCAGGAGGGTTCGGCACTGAAGCTTTCTTT; CDR3: CASSIVSGGFGTEAFF
J: TRBJ2-1; V: TRBV14; size: few; D: TRBD2; DNA: TGTGCCAGCAGCCAGCTAGCGGGAGATATATCTGAGCAGTTCTTC; CDR3: CASSQLAGDISEQFF
J: TRBJ2-5; V: TRBV10-3; size: NA; D: TRBD2; DNA: TGTGCCATCCGCTCGGCGGGAGGCCGAGGACAAGAGACCCAGTACTTC; CDR3: CAIRSAGGRGQETQYF
J: TRBJ2-1; V: TRBV7-3; size: NA; D: TRBD2; DNA: TGTGCCAGCGCGGCGGGAGGGTTTGACAATGAGCAGTTCTTC; CDR3: CASAAGGFDNEQFF
J: TRBJ1-1; V: TRBV18; size: NA; D: NA; DNA: TGTGCCAGCTCACCGTCCAGTGACACTGAAGCTTTCTTT; CDR3: CASSPSSDTEAFF
J: TRBJ2-2; V: TRBV9; size: NA; D: NA; DNA: TGTGCCAGCAGGATAACAGACGGCTACGGGGAGCTGTTTTTT; CDR3: CASRITDGYGELFF
J: TRBJ2-1; V: TRBV4-2; size: once; D: TRBD2; DNA: TGTGCCAGCAGCCCCCGAAGGACTAGCGGATACAATGAGCAGTTCTTC; CDR3: CASSPRRTSGYNEQFF
J: TRBJ2-3; V: TRBV9; size: once; D: TRBD2; DNA: TGTGCCAGCAGCGTAGGGGTTAGCGGGATCGTTAGCACAGATACGCAGTATTTT; CDR3: CASSVGVSGIVSTDTQYF
J: TRBJ1-5; V: TRBV20-1; size: once; D: NA; DNA: TGCAGTGCTATGAGCCGGCATTTT; CDR3: CSAMSRHF
J: TRBJ2-7; V: TRBV11-2; size: few; D: TRBD1; DNA: TGTGCCAGCAGCCGGGACAGGGGAGGCGAGCAGTACTTC; CDR3: CASSRDRGGEQYF
J: TRBJ2-3; V: TRBV7-2; size: NA; D: NA; DNA: TGTGCCAGCAGCTTAGTAAGCGGCCGGAGAGATACGCAGTATTTT; CDR3: CASSLVSGRRDTQYF
J: TRBJ2-7; V: TRBV7-9; size: NA; D: TRBD1; DNA: TGTGCCAGCAGCTTAGCGGGGGCAGGGGGTAACGAGCAGTACTTC; CDR3: CASSLAGAGGNEQYF
J: TRBJ2-2; V: TRBV7-2; size: NA; D: TRBD2; DNA: TGTGCCAGCAGCCACCAACCGGGACTAGAGCTCGGGGAGCTGTTTTTT; CDR3: CASSHQPGLELGELFF
J: TRBJ2-2; V: TRBV11-2; size: NA; D: NA; DNA: TGTGCCAGCAGCTTACAGGGGCCGAACACCGGGGAGCTGTTTTTT; CDR3: CASSLQGPNTGELFF
J: TRBJ1-6; V: TRBV30; size: once; D: NA; DNA: TGTGCCTGGAGAATGGCGACAGCGGGTTTACCACCCCTCCACTTT; CDR3: CAWRMATAGLPPLHF
J: TRBJ1-1; V: TRBV30; size: NA; D: TRBD1; DNA: TGTGCCTGGGAAGACGGGACAGGGCACACTGAAGCTTTCTTT; CDR3: CAWEDGTGHTEAFF
J: TRBJ1-4; V: TRBV28; size: once; D: TRBD1; DNA: TGTGCCAGCAGAAGAAACAGGGGGGCCAATGAAAAACTGTTTTTT; CDR3: CASRRNRGANEKLFF
J: TRBJ1-2; V: TRBV29-1; size: NA; D: NA; DNA: TGCAGTGGTCGATTTACGGGGGTCTATGGCTACACCTTC; CDR3: CSGRFTGVYGYTF
J: TRBJ1-2; V: TRBV4-3; size: NA; D: TRBD1; DNA: TGCGCCAGCAGCCAAGATCCCTGGACAGGGGAGAGTGGCTACACCTTC; CDR3: CASSQDPWTGESGYTF
J: TRBJ2-4; V: TRBV27; size: NA; D: TRBD1; DNA: TGTGCCAGCAGTCCGGGACAGAGTATACAAGCCAAAAACATTCAGTACTTC; CDR3: CASSPGQSIQAKNIQYF
J: TRBJ2-5; V: TRBV9; size: NA; D: NA; DNA: TGTGCCAGCAGCTACAGAAGTGGGAGGCAAGAGACCCAGTACTTC; CDR3: CASSYRSGRQETQYF
J: TRBJ1-4; V: TRBV5-4; size: few; D: TRBD1; DNA: TGTGCCAGCAGCTGGGGACAGGGGAGTGAAAAACTGTTTTTT; CDR3: CASSWGQGSEKLFF
J: TRBJ1-1; V: TRBV30; size: NA; D: NA; DNA: TGTGCCTGGAGTAGCCCCCCATCCCGTTCTGAAGCTTTCTTT; CDR3: CAWSSPPSRSEAFF
J: TRBJ2-3; V: TRBV10-1; size: NA; D: TRBD2; DNA: TGCGCCAGCAGGAAAAAGCGGGAGGGCCGTTGCGCAGATACGCAGTATTTT; CDR3: CASRKKREGRCADTQYF
J: TRBJ1-1; V: TRBV7-2; size: once; D: TRBD1; DNA: TGTGCCAGCAGTTCTGACAAGGGGGCCACTGAAGCTTTCTTT; CDR3: CASSSDKGATEAFF
J: TRBJ2-5; V: TRBV5-1; size: NA; D: TRBD2; DNA: TGCGCCAGCAGCTTGGGGTCTAGCGGGAACCCAAGAGAGACCCAGTACTTC; CDR3: CASSLGSSGNPRETQYF
J: TRBJ1-1; V: TRBV5-8; size: NA; D: NA; DNA: TGTGCCAGCAGCTTGTTCGTGAACAGGGAAGCTTTCTTT; CDR3: CASSLFVNREAFF
J: TRBJ2-4; V: TRBV14; size: NA; D: TRBD2; DNA: TGTGCCAGCAGCCCGAGACTAGCGGGAGCTGGAAACATTCAGTACTTC; CDR3: CASSPRLAGAGNIQYF
J: TRBJ1-5; V: TRBV5-5; size: NA; D: TRBD1; DNA: TGTGCCAGCAGCTTGGTTACAGGGGCAAATCAGCCCCAGCATTTT; CDR3: CASSLVTGANQPQHF
J: TRBJ2-7; V: TRBV5-4; size: NA; D: TRBD2; DNA: TGTGCCAGCAGCCGAACATTTTCTTTTGGGGGAGGGTACGAGCAGTACTTC; CDR3: CASSRTFSFGGGYEQYF
J: TRBJ2-1; V: TRBV10-2; size: NA; D: TRBD2; DNA: TGCGCCAGCAGGATCGGGACTAGCGGACGGAATGAGCAGTTCTTC; CDR3: CASRIGTSGRNEQFF
J: TRBJ2-2; V: TRBV6-5; size: NA; D: TRBD1; DNA: TGTGCCAGCAGTTACGGGACAGAAAACACCGGGGAGCTGTTTTTT; CDR3: CASSYGTENTGELFF
J: TRBJ2-4; V: TRBV4-1; size: NA; D: NA; DNA: TGCGCCAGCAGCCAAGCAGGGCTAGCCAAAAACATTCAGTACTTC; CDR3: CASSQAGLAKNIQYF
J: TRBJ2-7; V: TRBV10-2; size: NA; D: TRBD2; DNA: TGCGCCAGCAATCATGAAAGCGGGACGAGCTCCTACGAGCAGTACTTC; CDR3: CASNHESGTSSYEQYF
J: TRBJ1-1; V: TRBV7-8; size: NA; D: NA; DNA: TGTGCCAGCAGCCCAAGACAGCACACTGAAGCTTTCTTT; CDR3: CASSPRQHTEAFF
J: TRBJ1-5; V: TRBV30; size: NA; D: NA; DNA: TGTGCCTGGAGTGGAGGGAGGGGTAGCAATCAGCCCCAGCATTTT; CDR3: CAWSGGRGSNQPQHF
J: TRBJ2-2; V: TRBV2; size: once; D: TRBD2; DNA: TGTGCCAGCAGTGCCAGACTAGCTGGCACCGGGGAGCTGTTTTTT; CDR3: CASSARLAGTGELFF
J: TRBJ2-5; V: TRBV7-6; size: NA; D: TRBD2; DNA: TGTGCCAGCAGCGGCTCCACCTACTCTAGCGGTAAAGAGACCCAGTACTTC; CDR3: CASSGSTYSSGKETQYF
J: TRBJ2-1; V: TRBV2; size: NA; D: NA; DNA: TGTGCCAGCAGACAGAACAATGAGCAGTTCTTC; CDR3: CASRQNNEQFF
J: TRBJ1-5; V: TRBV5-6; size: NA; D: NA; DNA: TGTGCCAGCAGCTTGGTAGGGGTTCAGCCCCAGCATTTT; CDR3: CASSLVGVQPQHF
J: TRBJ1-1; V: TRBV5-1; size: NA; D: NA; DNA: TGCGCCAGCAGCTTGGTATCAGGGCCGAACACTGAAGCTTTCTTT; CDR3: CASSLVSGPNTEAFF
J: TRBJ2-1; V: TRBV13; size: NA; D: TRBD2; DNA: TGTGCCAGCAGCTTTCGGACTAGCGGGAATGAGCAGTTCTTC; CDR3: CASSFRTSGNEQFF
J: TRBJ2-2; V: TRBV7-2; size: NA; D: TRBD2; DNA: TGTGCCAGCAGCTCCCCCGTAGCGGGAGGGGCATTAAACACCGGGGAGCTGTTTTTT; CDR3: CASSSPVAGGALNTGELFF
J: TRBJ1-2; V: TRBV4-3; size: NA; D: NA; DNA: TGCGCCAGCAGCCAAGACCTACAGCTTAACTATGGCTACACCTTC; CDR3: CASSQDLQLNYGYTF
J: TRBJ2-5; V: TRBV4-2; size: NA; D: NA; DNA: TGTGCCAGCAGCCAAGGCGAGGGAGTTATGAAGACCCAGTACTTC; CDR3: CASSQGEGVMKTQYF
J: TRBJ2-5; V: TRBV5-4; size: NA; D: TRBD1; DNA: TGTGCCAGCAAGGGACAGCTCCAAGAGACCCAGTACTTC; CDR3: CASKGQLQETQYF
J: TRBJ2-7; V: TRBV2; size: NA; D: TRBD1; DNA: TGTGCCAGCAGTGTCGGACCGGGACAGGGGTCCTACGAGCAGTACTTC; CDR3: CASSVGPGQGSYEQYF
J: TRBJ2-3; V: TRBV13; size: NA; D: TRBD2; DNA: TGTGCCAGCAGCGTAGCGGGAGGGAGAACAGATACGCAGTATTTT; CDR3: CASSVAGGRTDTQYF
J: TRBJ2-3; V: TRBV6-4; size: NA; D: TRBD2; DNA: TGTGCCAGCAGTTTCTCCCTAGCGGATAGCACAGATACGCAGTATTTT; CDR3: CASSFSLADSTDTQYF
J: TRBJ2-2; V: TRBV4-1; size: NA; D: NA; DNA: TGCGCCAGCAGCCAATTAGGGAGCGGGAACACCGGGGAGCTGTTTTTT; CDR3: CASSQLGSGNTGELFF
J: TRBJ1-5; V: TRBV19; size: NA; D: NA; DNA: TGTGCCAGTAGTACCAGGGATTATAGCAATCAGCCCCAGCATTTT; CDR3: CASSTRDYSNQPQHF
J: TRBJ1-6; V: TRBV5-6; size: NA; D: NA; DNA: TGTGCCAGCAGCTTGATTGGGGTCCGGAGGTATGTCGATTCACCCCTCCACTTT; CDR3: CASSLIGVRRYVDSPLHF
J: TRBJ1-1; V: TRBV19; size: NA; D: TRBD1; DNA: TGTGCCAGTAGTCCCAGGGGGCTGAACACTGAAGCTTTCTTT; CDR3: CASSPRGLNTEAFF
J: TRBJ1-2; V: TRBV6-5; size: NA; D: TRBD1; DNA: TGTGCCAGCAGTCCGACACAGGGGGCGAACTATGGCTACACCTTC; CDR3: CASSPTQGANYGYTF